The T cell receptor beta chain under discussion was sequenced for a study of blood T cell repertoires in COVID-19. Study-wide context: Samples of COVID-19 (acute and convalescent) were obtained from the United States, Italy and Spain. From T cells, B-cell-depleted T cells, or PBMCs came the material, which was cDNA or gDNA.

Authors' processing steps: Nucleated cell number was recorded as an estimate derived from reference gene primer amplification. The data were produced by immunoSEQ multiplex PCR, yet TCRdb's version contains in-frame clones alone and is incomplete. That table supplies the V and J calls and clone size; D and trimming were determined from the DNA. The data show 100,000 to 140,000 clones, with about 91% seen just once and roughly 6.6% held by the top ten. CDR3 length: 12 residues. V lost 5 bases to trimming and J lost 4 bases, with 8 bases between them. Germline-derived CDR1 and CDR2 are MNHEY and SVGAGI.

Material: peripheral blood. V gene TRBV6-5 combines with J gene TRBJ1-2, with D possibly matching TRBD1 (5 bases). The receptor was derived from a man aged 50 or older with active or convalescent COVID-19. The CDR3 DNA is TGTGCCAGCAGTCGAGACAGCTATGGCTACACCTTC. As protein: CASSRDSYGYTF.